This T cell receptor beta chain was sequenced in a study of T cells after posttransplantation cyclophosphamide (dated by TCRdb to about 2016). About the investigation overall: The study tracked T cell repertoire reconstitution by TRB sequencing after myeloablative bone marrow transplantation using posttransplantation cyclophosphamide as GVHD prophylaxis. Antigen receptor sequencing covered samples from some 35 PTCy-treated patients and over 15 of their related bone marrow donors. Blood from every one of the roughly 30 PTCy patients who had 1-year posttransplant specimens underwent TRB sequencing. In 3 patients, up to about 3 additional blood samples taken between 2 and 5.2 years after transplant also underwent TRB sequencing, as did pretransplant blood from 4 patients. Because TRA and TRB clonality were tightly correlated in 9 samples, subsequent TCR analyses were focused on TRB only. Public TRB sequences were searched against a database of over 3,000 sequences associated with responses to pathogens, tumor antigens, self-antigens and alloantigens.

Comments on this clone: Its cognate antigen has yet to be identified. There are no base qualities to consult, and no much larger clone falls within one base.

In the germline V gene, CDR1 corresponds to MGHDK and CDR2 to SYGVNS. Germline trimming amounts to 4 bases on V and 0 bases on J, with 4 as the count of junction bases outside the gene matches. From the cysteine through the phenylalanine, the CDR3 covers 16 amino acids. Only CDR3 DNA is held: 48 bases, read in frame from base 1. PTCy-treated patients came from a prospective multi-institutional clinical trial. Peripheral blood and bone marrow mononuclear cells were isolated by Ficoll-Hypaque density centrifugation and cryopreserved. Broad study findings and their caveats: Donor-recipient similarity was low at 1-2 months but increased during the first year, and donor CD8+ memory clones often dominated later blood repertoires. The TRB repertoires of T cells infiltrating skin or the GI tract showed only limited overlap with the TRB repertoires found in blood. Across under 50 patients, recipient CMV seropositivity and CMV reactivation were highly associated with TRB clonality; PTCy diversity was similar to CNI/methotrexate controls.

Genomic DNA was the input for TRB sequencing, which was run either with the immunoSEQ assay at survey resolution or with the hsTCRB kit. Processing in the source paper ran as follows. The immunoSEQ software handled the initial read processing, while the LymphoSeq R package was used for the repertoire analyses. For each TRB dataset, clonality was calculated as 1 minus normalized Shannon entropy, and the Gini coefficient was computed as well. Phenotypes of unsorted samples were inferred by mapping TRB sequences from sorted subsets of the recipient or donor onto the same recipient's unsorted samples. TCRdb limited this immuneACCESS table to in-frame rearrangements with V and J called. A share of clones is missing; checked studies link under half to unresolved V genes, and the rest is unexplained. That table supplies the V and J calls and clone size; D and trimming were determined from the DNA. The sample records tens of thousands of clones, 86% of which are singletons. The ten biggest clones cover about 2.6% of the sample.

The sample consisted of PBMCs. The origin of this receptor is a man younger than 45 with a blood cancer, CMV-positive, and with a related stem cell donor. Recombination connected TRBV25-1 to TRBJ2-3; 10 nucleotides in the junction match TRBD1. The DNA reads TGTGCCAGCAGTGGGGACAGGGGAGGGAGCACAGATACGCAGTATTTT. This encodes CASSGDRGGSTDTQYF.